The TCR beta chain described here comes from a study of tumor and adjacent non-tumor tissue in lung cancer. Study context: Patients were aged about 30 to 76, about 10 men and 5 women, stage I to III.

The germline CDR1 and CDR2 sequences are SQVTM and ANQGSEA. This CDR3 comprises 14 residues. Trimming removed 2 bases at V and 4 bases at J, with 13 bases between. Broader study findings: In normal lung, the top 100 clones were significantly more dominant than in tumor.

This clonotype was seen ten or more times. The target antigen is unknown. A modified ARM-PCR protocol with three rounds of nested PCR amplified TCRbeta. TCRdb ran MiXCR on the multiplex PCR reads and lists one entry per CDR3 protein. The data hold about 200,000 distinct CDR3 sequences, with 60% to 75% observed a single time. This sample's RNA came from whole unsorted tissue. Donors were chemotherapy-naive, newly diagnosed lung cancer surgical patients in China, August–late 2014. This chain uses TRBV29-1 with TRBJ2-3, with D uncertain. The receptor's source is a man aged 55 to 70 with non-small cell lung cancer. Input material: lung tumor tissue. CDR3 sequence (DNA): TGCAGCGTTGAATCCGGGCGCAATTCAGATACGCAGTATTTT. Its translation is CSVESGRNSDTQYF.